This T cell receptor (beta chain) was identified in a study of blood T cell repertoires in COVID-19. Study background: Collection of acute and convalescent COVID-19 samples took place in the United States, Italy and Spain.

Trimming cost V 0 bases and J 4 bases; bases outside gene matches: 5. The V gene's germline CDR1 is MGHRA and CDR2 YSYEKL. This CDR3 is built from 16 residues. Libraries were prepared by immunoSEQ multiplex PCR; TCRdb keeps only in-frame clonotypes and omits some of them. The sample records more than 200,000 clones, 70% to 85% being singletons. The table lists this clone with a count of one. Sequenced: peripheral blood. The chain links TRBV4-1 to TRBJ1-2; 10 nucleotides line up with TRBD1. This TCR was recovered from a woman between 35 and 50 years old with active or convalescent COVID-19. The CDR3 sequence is CASSQDPGQGGYGYTF. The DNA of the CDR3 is TGCGCCAGCAGCCAAGATCCCGGACAGGGGGGCTATGGCTACACCTTC.